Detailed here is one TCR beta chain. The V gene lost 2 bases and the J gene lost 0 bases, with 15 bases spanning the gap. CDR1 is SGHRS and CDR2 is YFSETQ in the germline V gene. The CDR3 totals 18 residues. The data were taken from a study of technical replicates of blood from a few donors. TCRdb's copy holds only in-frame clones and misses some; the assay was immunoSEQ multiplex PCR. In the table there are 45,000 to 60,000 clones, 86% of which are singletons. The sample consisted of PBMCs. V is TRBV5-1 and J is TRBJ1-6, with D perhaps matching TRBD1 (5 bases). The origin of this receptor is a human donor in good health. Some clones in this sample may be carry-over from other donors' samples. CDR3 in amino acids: CASSFQGLASSYNSPLHF. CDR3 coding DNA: TGCGCCAGCAGCTTTCAGGGTCTGGCCAGCTCCTATAATTCACCCCTCCACTTT.